This TCR beta chain was profiled in a study of Graves' ophthalmopathy and Graves' hyperthyroidism. Many counts were recorded for this clonotype. For repertoire sequencing, the TCR beta CDR3 regions were amplified from RNA transcripts. First-round RT-PCR employed HTBI primers, with a second-round multiplex PCR after it. TCRdb reprocessed the multiplex PCR reads with MiXCR, giving one entry per CDR3 protein. The sample yields 300,000 to 350,000 distinct CDR3 sequences, roughly a sixth seen once. This CDR3 comprises 16 residues. The ends were cut back, 6 bases at V and 2 bases at J, with 17 bases in the middle.

The rearrangement links TRBV12-3 or TRBV12-4 to TRBJ1-3, with unresolved D. Material for sequencing was peripheral blood. This sequence was found in an adult man with Graves' ophthalmopathy. The CDR3 is CASRSGLGLAGNTIYF. The CDR3 nucleotides are TGTGCCAGCAGATCAGGACTAGGTTTAGCTGGAAACACCATATATTTT.